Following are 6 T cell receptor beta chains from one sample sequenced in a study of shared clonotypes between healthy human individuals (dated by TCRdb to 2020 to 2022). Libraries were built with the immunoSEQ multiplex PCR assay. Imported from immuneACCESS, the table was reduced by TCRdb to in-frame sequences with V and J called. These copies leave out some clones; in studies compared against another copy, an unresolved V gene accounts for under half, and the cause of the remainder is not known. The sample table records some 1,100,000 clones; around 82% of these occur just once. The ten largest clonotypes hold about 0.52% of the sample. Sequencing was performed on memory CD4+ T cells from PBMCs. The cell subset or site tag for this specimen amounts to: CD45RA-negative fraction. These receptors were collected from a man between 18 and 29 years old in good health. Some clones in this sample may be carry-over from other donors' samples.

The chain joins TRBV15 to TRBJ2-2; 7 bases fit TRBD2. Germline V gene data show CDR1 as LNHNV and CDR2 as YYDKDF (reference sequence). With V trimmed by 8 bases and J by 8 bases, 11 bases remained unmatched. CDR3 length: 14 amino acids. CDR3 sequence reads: CATGAGGSIGELFF. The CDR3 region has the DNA TGTGCCACCGGAGCTGGCGGGAGCATAGGGGAGCTGTTTTTT.

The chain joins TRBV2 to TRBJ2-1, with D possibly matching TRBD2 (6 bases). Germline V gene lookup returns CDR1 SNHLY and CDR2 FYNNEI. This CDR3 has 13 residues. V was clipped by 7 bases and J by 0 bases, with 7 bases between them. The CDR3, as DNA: TGTGCCAGCACGCGGGGCTCCTACAATGAGCAGTTCTTC. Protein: CASTRGSYNEQFF.

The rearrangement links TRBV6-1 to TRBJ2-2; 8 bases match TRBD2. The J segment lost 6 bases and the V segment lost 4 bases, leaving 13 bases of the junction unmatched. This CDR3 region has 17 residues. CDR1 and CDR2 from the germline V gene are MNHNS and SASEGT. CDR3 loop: CASSVGGGTRSAGELFF. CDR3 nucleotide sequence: TGTGCCAGCAGTGTTGGCGGTGGGACTAGATCAGCCGGGGAGCTGTTTTTT.

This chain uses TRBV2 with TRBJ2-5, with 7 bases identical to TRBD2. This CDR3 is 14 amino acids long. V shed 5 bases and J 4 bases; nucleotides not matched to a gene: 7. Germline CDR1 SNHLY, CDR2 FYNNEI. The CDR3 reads CASSPGLDRETQYF. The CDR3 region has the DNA TGTGCCAGCAGTCCCGGACTAGATCGAGAGACCCAGTACTTC.

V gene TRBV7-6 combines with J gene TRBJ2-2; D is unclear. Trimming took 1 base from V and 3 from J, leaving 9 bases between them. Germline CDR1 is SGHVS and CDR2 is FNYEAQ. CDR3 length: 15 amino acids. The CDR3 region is CASSLGTADTGELFF. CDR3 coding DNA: TGTGCCAGCAGCTTAGGCACAGCCGACACCGGGGAGCTGTTTTTT.

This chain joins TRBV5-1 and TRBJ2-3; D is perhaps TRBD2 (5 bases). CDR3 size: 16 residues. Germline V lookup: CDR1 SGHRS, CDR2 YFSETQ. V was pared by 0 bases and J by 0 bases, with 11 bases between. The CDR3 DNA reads TGCGCCAGCAGCTTGGAACGCGGCGGGAGCACAGATACGCAGTATTTT. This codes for CASSLERGGSTDTQYF.